The rows below give T cell receptor beta chains drawn from one sample of a study of T-cell memory formation after mild COVID-19. Each CDR3 protein is one row after TCRdb ran MiXCR on the 5' RACE reads. The sample contains about 240,000 distinct CDR3 sequences, roughly 10% of which appear only once. The specimen sequenced was PBMCs or a T cell subset sorted from them (not recorded which). The receptor set was obtained from a man younger than 35 who had mild COVID-19 (a few samples of this study predate the infection). Cell type and time point are not known. Each CDR3 is given with its conserved first and last residue. Fields, in order: clone size, J gene, V gene, D gene, CDR3 DNA, CDR3 protein. The D gene is left open where the match is weak. Size is omitted from some rows. Given values are once, few, many or a class for expanded clones.

clone_size: few; j_call: TRBJ1-2; v_call: TRBV4-1; d_call: TRBD1; cdr3_nt: TGCGCCAGCAGCCTCGCTCCCCGGGACAGGCTCTTTGGCTACACCTTC; cdr3_aa: CASSLAPRDRLFGYTF
clone_size: -; j_call: TRBJ1-4; v_call: TRBV7-2; d_call: TRBD1; cdr3_nt: TGTGCCAGCAGCACAGGGACAGGGGACGAAAAACTGTTTTTT; cdr3_aa: CASSTGTGDEKLFF
clone_size: -; j_call: TRBJ1-2; v_call: TRBV11-2; d_call: -; cdr3_nt: TGTGCCAGCAGCTTAGATGGAGAGGATCCCTATGGCTACACCTTC; cdr3_aa: CASSLDGEDPYGYTF
clone_size: few; j_call: TRBJ2-7; v_call: TRBV20-1; d_call: TRBD2; cdr3_nt: TGCAGTGCCGACCCCGGGACTAGCGGCTACTACGAGCAGTACTTC; cdr3_aa: CSADPGTSGYYEQYF
clone_size: -; j_call: TRBJ2-3; v_call: TRBV20-1; d_call: -; cdr3_nt: TGCAGTGCTAGACGACAGGCTAGCACAGATACGCAGTATTTT; cdr3_aa: CSARRQASTDTQYF
clone_size: few; j_call: TRBJ2-7; v_call: TRBV5-1; d_call: -; cdr3_nt: TGCGCCAGCAGCAAACGGGACAACTACGAGCAGTACTTC; cdr3_aa: CASSKRDNYEQYF
clone_size: few; j_call: TRBJ1-4; v_call: TRBV12-5; d_call: -; cdr3_nt: TGTGCTAGTGGTTTGGTACGCCCCCAGGGGATGGAAAAACTGTTTTTT; cdr3_aa: CASGLVRPQGMEKLFF
clone_size: -; j_call: TRBJ2-7; v_call: TRBV20-1; d_call: -; cdr3_nt: TGCAGTGCTAGAGAGGGATACGAGCAGTACTTC; cdr3_aa: CSAREGYEQYF
clone_size: -; j_call: TRBJ2-2; v_call: TRBV27; d_call: -; cdr3_nt: TGTGCCAGCATGGGGTCGAACACCGGGGAGCTGTTTTTT; cdr3_aa: CASMGSNTGELFF
clone_size: few; j_call: TRBJ1-1; v_call: TRBV11-2; d_call: -; cdr3_nt: TGTGCCAGCAGCTTACAGGGGCTCGCTGAAGCTTTCTTT; cdr3_aa: CASSLQGLAEAFF
clone_size: few; j_call: TRBJ2-1; v_call: TRBV6-1; d_call: TRBD1; cdr3_nt: TGTGCCAGCAGTGATTTGAGGGGGCCGAGCGATGAGCAGTTCTTC; cdr3_aa: CASSDLRGPSDEQFF
clone_size: -; j_call: TRBJ1-1; v_call: TRBV20-1; d_call: TRBD1; cdr3_nt: TGCAGTGCTACTCGACAGGGAAGGGTGGAAGCTTTCTTT; cdr3_aa: CSATRQGRVEAFF
clone_size: -; j_call: TRBJ1-2; v_call: TRBV28; d_call: -; cdr3_nt: TGTGCCAGCAGTCTAGAACAATATGGCTACACCTTC; cdr3_aa: CASSLEQYGYTF
clone_size: few; j_call: TRBJ2-5; v_call: TRBV20-1; d_call: -; cdr3_nt: TGCAGTGCTAGAGACGAATATGGCGGGGGCTGGGAGACCCAGTACTTC; cdr3_aa: CSARDEYGGGWETQYF
clone_size: few; j_call: TRBJ2-5; v_call: TRBV2; d_call: -; cdr3_nt: TGTGCCAGCACACAGTTAGAGACCCAGTACTTC; cdr3_aa: CASTQLETQYF
clone_size: few; j_call: TRBJ1-6; v_call: TRBV7-9; d_call: -; cdr3_nt: TGTGCCAGCAGCTTATGGGCAGCACCCCTCCACTTT; cdr3_aa: CASSLWAAPLHF
clone_size: -; j_call: TRBJ1-1; v_call: TRBV7-2; d_call: TRBD1; cdr3_nt: TGTGCCAGCAGCTTGGGACAGGGTGGGGCTTTCTTT; cdr3_aa: CASSLGQGGAFF
clone_size: -; j_call: TRBJ1-5; v_call: TRBV7-9; d_call: -; cdr3_nt: TGTGCCAGCAGCTTAGTTGGGTCGGGGCCCCAGCATTTT; cdr3_aa: CASSLVGSGPQHF
clone_size: -; j_call: TRBJ2-5; v_call: TRBV9; d_call: -; cdr3_nt: TGTGCCAGCAGCGTAAAAGCGACGGAGACCCAGTACTTC; cdr3_aa: CASSVKATETQYF
clone_size: many; j_call: TRBJ2-7; v_call: TRBV20-1; d_call: -; cdr3_nt: TGCAGTGCTTTATATAGTGAAAACTACGAGCAGTACTTC; cdr3_aa: CSALYSENYEQYF
clone_size: -; j_call: TRBJ1-5; v_call: TRBV12-3/TRBV12-4; d_call: TRBD1; cdr3_nt: TGTGCCAGCAGTTTCGAGTACCGTTGGACAGGGGGGAATCAGCCCCAGCATTTT; cdr3_aa: CASSFEYRWTGGNQPQHF
clone_size: -; j_call: TRBJ1-4; v_call: TRBV4-3; d_call: -; cdr3_nt: TGCGCCAGCAGCCAAGACAAAGGAAGGAGGGCTAATGAAAAACTGTTTTTT; cdr3_aa: CASSQDKGRRANEKLFF
clone_size: -; j_call: TRBJ2-5; v_call: TRBV29-1; d_call: TRBD2; cdr3_nt: TGCAGCGTTGAATTGCGGGGGAGGTTGGAGACCCAGTACTTC; cdr3_aa: CSVELRGRLETQYF
clone_size: -; j_call: TRBJ2-5; v_call: TRBV18; d_call: -; cdr3_nt: TGTGCCAGCTCACCACCGGTGGGTCGGGACCAAGAGACCCAGTACTTC; cdr3_aa: CASSPPVGRDQETQYF
clone_size: many; j_call: TRBJ1-2; v_call: TRBV3-1; d_call: TRBD1; cdr3_nt: TGTGCCAGCAGCCGAAGAGGGACAGGCGCTTATGGCTACACCTTC; cdr3_aa: CASSRRGTGAYGYTF
clone_size: -; j_call: TRBJ2-2; v_call: TRBV9; d_call: -; cdr3_nt: TGTGCCAGCAGCGTTTCCGGCCACCCAAGCACCGGGGAGCTGTTTTTT; cdr3_aa: CASSVSGHPSTGELFF
clone_size: many; j_call: TRBJ2-1; v_call: TRBV5-1; d_call: -; cdr3_nt: TGCGCCAGCAGCCCTCTCCCGGGACCAGGGGACAATGAGCAGTTCTTC; cdr3_aa: CASSPLPGPGDNEQFF
clone_size: many; j_call: TRBJ2-7; v_call: TRBV4-3; d_call: -; cdr3_nt: TGCGCCAGCAGCCAAGGTGGGCTCCCCGGGCTCGAGCAGTACTTC; cdr3_aa: CASSQGGLPGLEQYF
clone_size: few; j_call: TRBJ1-2; v_call: TRBV7-3; d_call: -; cdr3_nt: TGTGCCAGCAGCCACAGCCGGGACAACCTCTATGGCTACACCTTC; cdr3_aa: CASSHSRDNLYGYTF
clone_size: few; j_call: TRBJ2-7; v_call: TRBV29-1; d_call: -; cdr3_nt: TGCAGCGTTGAATTCGTCGGGGAGGACTGGTGGCACGAGCAGTACTTC; cdr3_aa: CSVEFVGEDWWHEQYF
clone_size: few; j_call: TRBJ2-7; v_call: TRBV9; d_call: TRBD2; cdr3_nt: TGTGCCAGCAGCGTAGCTCCTAGCGGTATCTCCTACGAGCAGTACTTC; cdr3_aa: CASSVAPSGISYEQYF
clone_size: few; j_call: TRBJ1-1; v_call: TRBV10-2; d_call: -; cdr3_nt: TGCGCCAGCAGTGACATCCCTGGAGGGACTGAAGCTTTCTTT; cdr3_aa: CASSDIPGGTEAFF
clone_size: many; j_call: TRBJ1-1; v_call: TRBV12-3/TRBV12-4; d_call: TRBD1; cdr3_nt: TGTGCCAGCAGTTCCGGACAGGGGAACACTGAAGCTTTCTTT; cdr3_aa: CASSSGQGNTEAFF